The 3 T cell receptor beta chains reported below all come from one sample, sequenced in a study of cytomegalovirus exposure and HLA in healthy donors. The PCR ran on 60 Vbeta and 13 Jbeta primers. Some clones are missing from TCRdb's copy, which holds only in-frame ones; the method was immunoSEQ multiplex PCR. Among some 150,000 clones listed, 76% were seen once. Material for sequencing was PBMCs. Source of these receptors: a female donor in good health and CMV-seropositive.

The chain employs TRBV11-1 and TRBJ2-3; 7 bases agree with TRBD2. Germline lookup yields CDR1 SGHAT and CDR2 FQDESV (reference sequence). The CDR3 is made up of 15 amino acids. Trimming cost V 5 bases and J 0 bases; bases outside gene matches: 5. For the CDR3, the DNA is TGTGCCAGCAGCAGGACTAGATATAGCACAGATACGCAGTATTTT. Its protein is CASSRTRYSTDTQYF.

The gene calls are TRBV7-9 and TRBJ1-3; 7 bases match TRBD1. The ends lost 6 bases at V and 0 bases at J; junction bases unmatched: 8. This CDR3 region has 16 residues. Germline lookup yields CDR1 SEHNR and CDR2 FQNEAQ (reference sequence). As DNA, the CDR3 is TGTGCCAGCAGGAAGGACAGGTTAAGCTCTGGAAACACCATATATTTT. Its translation: CASRKDRLSSGNTIYF. The entire variable domain, with the rest obtained from reference TRBV7-9 and TRBJ1-3, is as follows: DTGVSQNPRHKITKRGQNVTFRCDPISEHNRLYWYRQTLGQGPEFLTYFQNEAQLEKSRLLSDRFSAERPKGSFSTLEIQRTEQGDSAMYLCASRKDRLSSGNTIYFGEGSWLTVV.

This clone was counted only a few times. J is TRBJ1-3 and V is TRBV7-3; D call uncertain. Trimming removed 3 bases at V and 0 bases at J, with 6 bases between. The CDR3 length is 14 residues. Germline CDR1 SGHTA, CDR2 FQGTGA. The CDR3 sequence is CASSFTGSGNTIYF. The CDR3 bases are TGTGCCAGCAGCTTCACTGGCTCTGGAAACACCATATATTTT.